The subject of this entry is one TCR beta chain. The sample is drawn from a study of blood T cell repertoires in COVID-19. Study as a whole: The United States, Italy and Spain were the sources of the acute and convalescent COVID-19 samples. Sources were T cells, B-cell-depleted T cells, or PBMCs; the material itself was cDNA or gDNA.

The CDR3 loop spans 15 amino acids. The V end was cut by 2 bases, the J end by 2 bases, with 11 bases between. Looked up from germline, CDR1 is SGHNT and CDR2 is YENEEA. The Seattle patients, enrolled during active infection, were followed longitudinally. Original handling: Scientists estimated how many nucleated cells there were by amplifying reference gene primers. Generated by immunoSEQ multiplex PCR, the TCRdb table keeps only in-frame clones and is missing some. V, J and clone size are those of that table, while D and trimming were read from the DNA. The table shows approximately 210,000 clones, with 85% to 95% occurring only once.

The origin of this receptor is a man aged 30 to 45 with COVID-19, enrolled during active disease. The chain is built from TRBV11-3 and TRBJ2-3, with no clear D. Sequenced: peripheral blood. DNA of the CDR3: TGTGCCAGCAGCTTACCAGTGTGTCCCACAGATACGCAGTATTTT. It encodes CASSLPVCPTDTQYF.